Listed below are T cell receptor beta chains from one sample, sequenced in a study of blood T cell repertoires in COVID-19. Generated by immunoSEQ multiplex PCR, the TCRdb table keeps only in-frame clones and is missing some. The table includes about 100,000 clones, about 82% detected once. Sequencing was performed on peripheral blood. Receptors were obtained from a man aged 50-59 years with active or convalescent COVID-19. Both conserved end residues are part of each CDR3. The order of the fields is J gene, clone size, D gene, V gene, CDR3 DNA, CDR3 protein. The D gene is left open where the match is weak. Size is omitted from some rows. Given values are once, few, many or a class for expanded clones.

TRBJ1-4 | . | . | TRBV6-2/TRBV6-3 | TGTGCCAGCAGTTACCCCCAGGAAGAAAAACTGTTTTTT | CASSYPQEEKLFF
TRBJ1-5 | . | . | TRBV19 | TGTGCCAGTAGTATCCGGCGGCCAAATCAGCCCCAGCATTTT | CASSIRRPNQPQHF
TRBJ1-5 | few | TRBD1 | TRBV10-2 | TGCGCCAGCAGTGAGTCGGACAGGGGATCCGATCAGCCCCAGCATTTT | CASSESDRGSDQPQHF
TRBJ1-2 | . | . | TRBV9 | TGTGCCAGCAGCGTAGACGGGGAGGCTAGGGGAACAGATGGCTACACCTTC | CASSVDGEARGTDGYTF
TRBJ2-7 | . | TRBD2 | TRBV10-2 | TGCGCCAGCAGTGAGCCGGGCGGGAGATCCTACGAGCAGTACTTC | CASSEPGGRSYEQYF
TRBJ1-5 | . | TRBD1 | TRBV19 | TGTGCCAGTAGTATGGTGCCAGGGGGGCAGCCCCAGCATTTT | CASSMVPGGQPQHF
TRBJ1-2 | . | . | TRBV4-1 | TGCGCCAGCAGCCAAGTACCAGGGTCGTCCGATGGCTACACCTTC | CASSQVPGSSDGYTF
TRBJ2-7 | once | TRBD2 | TRBV2 | TGTGCCAGCAGAGTTGGGCTAGCGGGAGTCCAGCAGTACTTC | CASRVGLAGVQQYF
TRBJ1-4 | . | . | TRBV11-3 | TGTGCCAGCAGCTTGCGGGAAAGTAGAGGGGAGCGTGAAAAACTGTTTTTT | CASSLRESRGEREKLFF
TRBJ2-7 | . | TRBD2 | TRBV5-4 | TGTGCCAGCAGCTTGGGCGGGAGTACGTACGAGCAGTACTTC | CASSLGGSTYEQYF
TRBJ1-1 | . | . | TRBV6-5 | TGTGCCAGCAGTTACTCGATGGGGGGGGCGGCAGCTTTCTTT | CASSYSMGGAAAFF
TRBJ1-2 | . | . | TRBV4-1 | TGCGCCAGCAGCCAAGACCCCAGGAACTATGGCTACACCTTC | CASSQDPRNYGYTF
TRBJ1-5 | . | . | TRBV12-5 | TGTGCTAGTGTTCAGGGTTTCAATCAGCCCCAGCATTTT | CASVQGFNQPQHF
TRBJ1-1 | . | . | TRBV11-2 | TGTGCCAGCAGCCCAAAGTGGCGGGGGCTGGAGACTGAAGCTTTCTTT | CASSPKWRGLETEAFF
TRBJ2-7 | . | . | TRBV7-9 | TGTGCCAGCAGCCTGAGGTCCTTGAACGAGCAGTACTTC | CASSLRSLNEQYF
TRBJ2-7 | . | . | TRBV5-4 | TGTGCCAGCAGCTTCGGCGGAACCAGCTCCTACGAGCAGTACTTC | CASSFGGTSSYEQYF
TRBJ1-4 | . | . | TRBV19 | TGTGCCAGTCCGTCGGGGGGCCCGGCCTCTATCTTACGAAAACTGTTTTTT | CASPSGGPASILRKLFF
TRBJ1-1 | . | TRBD1 | TRBV15 | TGTGCCACCAGCAGAACTCAGGGGGCGTTCGCTGAAGCTTTCTTT | CATSRTQGAFAEAFF
TRBJ2-5 | . | . | TRBV24-1 | TGTGCCACCAGTGATGGACCCAGGGGGACCCAGTACTTC | CATSDGPRGTQYF
TRBJ2-7 | once | . | TRBV2 | TGTGCCAGCAGTGTCGGAGACAGATCTCGACGCGAGCAGTACTTC | CASSVGDRSRREQYF
TRBJ1-1 | few | TRBD1 | TRBV27 | TGTGCCAGCAGAACAACAGGGGGGACAGCTTTCTTT | CASRTTGGTAFF
TRBJ2-5 | . | TRBD1 | TRBV5-1 | TGCGCCAGCAGCTTGGTCAGGACAGGGGGCATGAGTCAAGAGACCCAGTACTTC | CASSLVRTGGMSQETQYF
TRBJ2-1 | once | . | TRBV4-2 | TGTGCCAGCAGCCTGGAGCGGACGAGCTCCTACAATGAGCAGTTCTTC | CASSLERTSSYNEQFF
TRBJ2-5 | . | TRBD2 | TRBV5-6 | TGTGCCAGCAGCTTGGCCGCGGCGGGAGGGCCCCAGGCCCAGTACTTC | CASSLAAAGGPQAQYF
TRBJ1-4 | . | . | TRBV29-1 | TGCAGCGTTGAAGATCAGTTGAATGAAAAACTGTTTTTT | CSVEDQLNEKLFF
TRBJ2-7 | . | . | TRBV6-5 | TGTGCCAGCAGTTACGCCAGCTCCTACGAGCAGTACTTC | CASSYASSYEQYF
TRBJ2-7 | . | TRBD2 | TRBV7-9 | TGTGCCAGCAGTTCGAGCGGGGCCCACGAGCAGTACTTC | CASSSSGAHEQYF
TRBJ2-7 | many | . | TRBV29-1 | TGCAGCGTTGAAGAAAGCGGTTACAACGAGCAGTACTTC | CSVEESGYNEQYF
TRBJ1-2 | few | . | TRBV12-3/TRBV12-4 | TGTGCCAGCAGTTCGGGGGTCGGCTACACCTTC | CASSSGVGYTF
TRBJ2-7 | . | TRBD2 | TRBV19 | TGTGCCAGTAGTCAACTAGCGGGAGGCCCCCCGTTCTACGAGCAGTACTTC | CASSQLAGGPPFYEQYF
TRBJ2-3 | . | TRBD2 | TRBV6-2/TRBV6-3 | TGTGCCAGCGGCCCCCCGGGACTAGCGGGAGATACGCAGTATTTT | CASGPPGLAGDTQYF
TRBJ1-5 | . | . | TRBV18 | TGTGCCAGCTCAGAACAGAGCAATCAGCCCCAGCATTTT | CASSEQSNQPQHF
TRBJ1-5 | . | . | TRBV9 | TGTGCCAGCAGCGTGGGGGTCGGACTAGGTCAGCCCCAGCATTTT | CASSVGVGLGQPQHF
TRBJ2-5 | . | TRBD2 | TRBV3-1/TRBV3-2 | TGTGCCAGCAGCCCGTACGAAGCGGGAGCCCAAGAGACCCAGTACTTC | CASSPYEAGAQETQYF
TRBJ1-1 | . | . | TRBV7-2 | TGTGCCAGCAGCTTGGGCTTCGCTGAAGCTTTCTTT | CASSLGFAEAFF
TRBJ1-2 | . | . | TRBV21-1 | TGTGCCAGCAGCAGGGGGCTCGAGGGCTACACCTTC | CASSRGLEGYTF
TRBJ1-1 | . | . | TRBV10-2 | TGCGCCAGCAGTGAATCTCGCGGGGGATGGTACACTGAAGCTTTCTTT | CASSESRGGWYTEAFF
TRBJ2-2 | . | TRBD1 | TRBV5-1 | TGCGCCAGCAGCTTGGGGACAGGGGGCGGCACCGGGGAGCTGTTTTTT | CASSLGTGGGTGELFF
TRBJ2-7 | . | . | TRBV3-1/TRBV3-2 | TGTGCCAGCAGCCAAGACCGTTCCCCCTTTTACGAGCAGTACTTC | CASSQDRSPFYEQYF
TRBJ1-1 | few | . | TRBV19 | TGTGCCAGAGGAGGACGCCCCACTGAAGCTTTCTTT | CARGGRPTEAFF
TRBJ2-2 | . | . | TRBV9 | TGTGCCAGCAGCCCAGCGATCGGGGCGAACACCGGGGAGCTGTTTTTT | CASSPAIGANTGELFF
TRBJ1-4 | . | TRBD1 | TRBV19 | TGTGCCAGCCAGGACAGGGTGTACGAAAAACTGTTTTTT | CASQDRVYEKLFF
TRBJ1-1 | . | TRBD1 | TRBV6-1 | TGTGCCAGCAGTGAAGCGAAGGGGGCTGAGAGGGAAGCTTTCTTT | CASSEAKGAEREAFF
TRBJ1-2 | . | . | TRBV3-1/TRBV3-2 | TGTGCCAGTAGTGACGCGGGTAACTATGGCTACACCTTC | CASSDAGNYGYTF
TRBJ1-2 | . | . | TRBV6-1 | TGTGCCAGCAGTGAAGCGCAGGGTAGTGGCTACACCTTC | CASSEAQGSGYTF
TRBJ2-7 | . | TRBD2 | TRBV5-4 | TGTGCCAGCAGCAGCATACTAGCGGGAGGCGGTAGGGAGCAGTACTTC | CASSSILAGGGREQYF
TRBJ1-4 | . | . | TRBV6-5 | TGTGCCAGTCGACTAGGAGCTAATGAAAAACTGTTTTTT | CASRLGANEKLFF
TRBJ2-7 | many | . | TRBV11-3 | . | CASTFGGGTENYF
TRBJ2-1 | . | . | TRBV11-3 | TGTGCCAGCAGTTTTACTCGGGACAACATGATATATGAGCAGTTCTTC | CASSFTRDNMIYEQFF
TRBJ1-5 | . | . | TRBV2 | TGTGCCAGCACCGGGGACATTAGCAATCAGCCCCAGCATTTT | CASTGDISNQPQHF
TRBJ2-7 | . | . | TRBV3-1/TRBV3-2 | TGTGCCAGCAGCCAAGTGGCGGGACCCTACGAGCAGTACTTC | CASSQVAGPYEQYF
TRBJ1-6 | . | . | TRBV6-1 | TGTGCCAGCAGTGAAGAGGGAACAGGGTCTTATTCACCCCTCCACTTT | CASSEEGTGSYSPLHF
TRBJ2-5 | . | TRBD1 | TRBV24-1 | TGTGCCACCAGGGGACAGGGAGAGACCCAGTACTTC | CATRGQGETQYF
TRBJ2-1 | . | TRBD2 | TRBV11-3 | TGTGCCAGCACAAATGTAGCGGGCCCCAGACGGAATGAGCAGTTCTTC | CASTNVAGPRRNEQFF
TRBJ1-2 | few | TRBD1 | TRBV6-5 | TGTGCCAGTACCGGGACAGGAAAAGGGTACACCTTC | CASTGTGKGYTF